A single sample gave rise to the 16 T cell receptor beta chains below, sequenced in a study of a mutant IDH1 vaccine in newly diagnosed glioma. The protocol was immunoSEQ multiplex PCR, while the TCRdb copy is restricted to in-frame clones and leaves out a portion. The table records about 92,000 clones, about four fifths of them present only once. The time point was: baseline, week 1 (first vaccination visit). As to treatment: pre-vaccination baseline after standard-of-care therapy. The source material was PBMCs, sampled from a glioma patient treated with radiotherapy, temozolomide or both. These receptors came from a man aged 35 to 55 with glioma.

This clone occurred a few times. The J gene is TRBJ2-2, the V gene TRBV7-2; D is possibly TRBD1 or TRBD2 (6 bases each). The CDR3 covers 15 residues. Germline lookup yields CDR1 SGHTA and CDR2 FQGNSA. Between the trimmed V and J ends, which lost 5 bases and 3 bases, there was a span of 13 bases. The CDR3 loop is CASSPTGAHTGELFF. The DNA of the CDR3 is TGTGCCAGCAGCCCCACGGGGGCACACACCGGGGAGCTGTTTTTT.

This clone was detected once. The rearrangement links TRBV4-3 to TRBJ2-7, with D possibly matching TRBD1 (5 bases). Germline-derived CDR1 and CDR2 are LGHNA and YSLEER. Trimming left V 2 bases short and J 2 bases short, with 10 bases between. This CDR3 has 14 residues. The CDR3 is CASSQSRTTYEQYF. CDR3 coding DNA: TGCGCCAGCAGCCAATCTAGGACAACCTACGAGCAGTACTTC.

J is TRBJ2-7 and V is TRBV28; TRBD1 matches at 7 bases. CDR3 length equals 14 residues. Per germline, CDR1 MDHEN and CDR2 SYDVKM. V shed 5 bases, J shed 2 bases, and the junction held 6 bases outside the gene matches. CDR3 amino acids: CASSTLTGPYEQYF. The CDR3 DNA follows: TGTGCCAGCAGTACCTTGACAGGGCCCTACGAGCAGTACTTC.

The CDR3 DNA is TGTGCCAGCTCACCAGCGACTAGCGGGTATGACACCGGGGAGCTGTTTTTT. Protein: CASSPATSGYDTGELFF. The chain couples TRBV18 to TRBJ2-2, with 10 positions matching TRBD2. V lost 2 bases to trimming and J lost 3 bases; unmatched junction nucleotides: 6. Germline CDR1 KGHSH, CDR2 LQKENI. The CDR3 is 17 amino acids.

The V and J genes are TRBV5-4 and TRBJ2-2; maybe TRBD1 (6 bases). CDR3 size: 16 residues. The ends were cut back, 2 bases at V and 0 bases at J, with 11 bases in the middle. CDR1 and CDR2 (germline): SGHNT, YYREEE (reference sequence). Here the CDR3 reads CASSLQGSTNTGELFF. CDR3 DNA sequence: TGTGCCAGCAGCTTACAGGGCTCCACGAACACCGGGGAGCTGTTTTTT.

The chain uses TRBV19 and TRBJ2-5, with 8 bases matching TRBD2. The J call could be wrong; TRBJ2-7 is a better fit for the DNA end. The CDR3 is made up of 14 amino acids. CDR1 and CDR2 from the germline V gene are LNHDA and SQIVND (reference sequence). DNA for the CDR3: TGTGCCAGTACCCGGGGGGGCAGCACCTACGAGCAGTACTTC. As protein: CASTRGGSTYEQYF.

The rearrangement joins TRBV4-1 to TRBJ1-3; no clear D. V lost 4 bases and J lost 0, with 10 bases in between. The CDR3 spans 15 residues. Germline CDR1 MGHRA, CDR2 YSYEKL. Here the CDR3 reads CASSPETLSGNTIYF. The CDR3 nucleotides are TGCGCCAGCAGCCCGGAAACTCTCTCTGGAAACACCATATATTTT.

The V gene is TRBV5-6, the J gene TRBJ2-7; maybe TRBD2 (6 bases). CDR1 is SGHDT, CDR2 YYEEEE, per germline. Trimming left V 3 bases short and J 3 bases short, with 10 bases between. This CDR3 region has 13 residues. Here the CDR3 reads CASSWARGYEQYF. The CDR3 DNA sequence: TGTGCCAGCAGCTGGGCGCGGGGCTACGAGCAGTACTTC.

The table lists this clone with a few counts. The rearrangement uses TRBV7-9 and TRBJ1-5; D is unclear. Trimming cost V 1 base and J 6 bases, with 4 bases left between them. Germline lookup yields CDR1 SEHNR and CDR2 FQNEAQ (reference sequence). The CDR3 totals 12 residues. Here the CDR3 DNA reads TGTGCCAGCAGCTTAGGGGGTCAGCCCCAGCATTTT. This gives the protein CASSLGGQPQHF.

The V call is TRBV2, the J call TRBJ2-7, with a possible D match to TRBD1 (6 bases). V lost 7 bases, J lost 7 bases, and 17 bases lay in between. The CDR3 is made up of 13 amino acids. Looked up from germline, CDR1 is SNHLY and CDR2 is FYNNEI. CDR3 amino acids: CASNRQDPQEQYF. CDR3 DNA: TGTGCCAGCAACCGACAGGACCCGCAGGAGCAGTACTTC.

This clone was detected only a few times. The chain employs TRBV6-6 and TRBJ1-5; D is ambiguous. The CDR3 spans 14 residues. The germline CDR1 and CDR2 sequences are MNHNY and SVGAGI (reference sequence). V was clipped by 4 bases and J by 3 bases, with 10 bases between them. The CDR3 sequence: CASSSRPTNQPQHF. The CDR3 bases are TGTGCCAGCAGTTCTAGACCTACCAATCAGCCCCAGCATTTT.

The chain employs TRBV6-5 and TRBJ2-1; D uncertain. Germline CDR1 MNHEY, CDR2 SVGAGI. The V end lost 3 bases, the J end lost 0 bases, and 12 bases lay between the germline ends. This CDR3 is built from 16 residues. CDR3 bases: TGTGCCAGCAGTTATGCCCGGCTGGGCTCCTACAATGAGCAGTTCTTC. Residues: CASSYARLGSYNEQFF.

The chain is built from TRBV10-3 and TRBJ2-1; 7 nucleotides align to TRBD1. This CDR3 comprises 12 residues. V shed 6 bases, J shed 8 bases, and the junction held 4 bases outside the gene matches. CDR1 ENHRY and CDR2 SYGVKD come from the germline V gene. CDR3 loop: CAIRDRTDEQFF. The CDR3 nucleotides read TGTGCCATCAGGGACAGGACCGATGAGCAGTTCTTC.

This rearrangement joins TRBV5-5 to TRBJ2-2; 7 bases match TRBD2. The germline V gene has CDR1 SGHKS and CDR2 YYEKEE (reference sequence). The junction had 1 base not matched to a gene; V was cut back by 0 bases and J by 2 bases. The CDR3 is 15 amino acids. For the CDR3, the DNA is TGTGCCAGCAGCTTGGGGGACTACAACACCGGGGAGCTGTTTTTT. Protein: CASSLGDYNTGELFF.

CDR3 amino acids: CASSEGGDYGYTF. CDR3 bases: TGTGCCAGCAGTGAGGGGGGGGACTATGGCTACACCTTC. V and J are TRBV28 and TRBJ1-2; TRBD1 might be the D (6 bases). Germline CDR1 reads MDHEN; CDR2 reads SYDVKM. The CDR3 is 13 amino acids. The V and J ends lost 5 bases and 3 bases respectively, with 10 bases between them.

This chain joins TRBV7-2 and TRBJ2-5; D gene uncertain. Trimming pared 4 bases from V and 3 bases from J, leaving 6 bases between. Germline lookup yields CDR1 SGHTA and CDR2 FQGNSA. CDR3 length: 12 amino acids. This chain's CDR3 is CASSSREETQYF. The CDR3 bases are TGTGCCAGCAGCTCCCGTGAAGAGACCCAGTACTTC.